This T cell receptor (beta chain) is from a study of PD-L1 blockade in urothelial cancer. Clones were sequenced by immunoSEQ multiplex PCR, and TCRdb holds only the in-frame ones, with some missing. There are tens of thousands of clones in the sample; around 90% occur only once, and roughly 2.5% lies in the top ten. With 1 base removed from V and 1 base from J, the gap between germline ends came to 12 bases. Germline assignment: CDR1 SGHRS and CDR2 YFSETQ. The CDR3 is made up of 15 amino acids. Time point given: peripheral blood 6 weeks after treatment start. The origin of this receptor is a man in his sixties with urothelial cancer. Sequenced material: PBMCs, taken around atezolizumab (anti-PD-L1) treatment. The chain has TRBV5-1 and TRBJ2-7, with D possibly TRBD1 on 6 matching bases. The chain's CDR3 is CASSLFQGRSYEQYF. DNA for the CDR3: TGCGCCAGCAGCTTGTTTCAGGGGAGATCCTACGAGCAGTACTTC.